This T cell receptor beta chain originates from a study of blood T cell repertoires in COVID-19. Clones were sequenced by immunoSEQ multiplex PCR, and TCRdb holds only the in-frame ones, with some missing. The sample lists about 76,000 clones, 80% to 95% occurring once. The germline V gene has CDR1 MNHNS and CDR2 SASEGT. CDR3 length equals 17 residues. Unmatched junction bases numbered 11, after V lost 3 bases and J lost 5 bases. The sequence came from a woman aged 50 to 65 in a cohort sampled during active COVID-19. The sample comprised peripheral blood. This chain joins TRBV6-1 and TRBJ1-5; 9 nucleotides line up with TRBD1. The CDR3 spells CASSDTNRGQRDQPQHF. For the CDR3, the DNA is TGTGCCAGCAGTGATACAAACAGGGGGCAGCGGGATCAGCCCCAGCATTTT.